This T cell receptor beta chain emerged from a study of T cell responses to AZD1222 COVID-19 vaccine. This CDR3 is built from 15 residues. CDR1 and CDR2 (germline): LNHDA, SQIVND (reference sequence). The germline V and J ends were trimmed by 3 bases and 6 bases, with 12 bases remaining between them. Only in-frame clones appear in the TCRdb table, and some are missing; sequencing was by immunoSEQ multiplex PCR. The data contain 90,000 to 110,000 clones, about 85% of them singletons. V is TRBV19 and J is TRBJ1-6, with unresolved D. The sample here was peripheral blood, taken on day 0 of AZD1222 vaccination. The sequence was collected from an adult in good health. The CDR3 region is CASSMRVRFNSPLHF. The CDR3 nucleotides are TGTGCCAGTAGTATGCGGGTCAGGTTTAATTCACCCCTCCACTTT.